This TCR beta chain was obtained from a study of shared T cell receptors in the human thymus. V gave up 2 bases and J gave up 2 bases, with 6 bases separating them. This CDR3 has 13 residues. In germline, CDR1 is MNHEY, CDR2 SMNVEV (reference sequence). The repertoire was sequenced with immunoSEQ multiplex PCR; TCRdb's copy has only in-frame clones and lacks some. The sample consists of more than 550,000 clones, roughly 85% of them appearing once. This clone has a single count. This sample was shared with a second study, whose subject was human thymus T cells. That source reports: Healthy Finnish infants undergoing corrective surgery for congenital heart defects provided the donor material. Corrective heart surgery yielded the resections from which the thymus tissue came. Both thymic and peripheral blood repertoires showed apparently biased V and J usage. Unrelated individuals had highly overlapping thymic repertoires, as reported in related research.

Sequenced sample: thymocytes. The receptor's source is a girl under three years old with a congenital heart defect. The rearrangement joins TRBV27 to TRBJ2-5; no definite D call. The CDR3 DNA follows: TGTGCCAGCAGTTTAAGAGTTCAAGAGACCCAGTACTTC. Amino acids: CASSLRVQETQYF.